This passage covers 19 T cell receptor beta chains from one sample sequenced in a study of blood T cell repertoires in COVID-19. TCRdb's copy holds only in-frame clones and misses some; the assay was immunoSEQ multiplex PCR. The table includes some 250,000 clones, 70% to 85% detected once. The sequenced sample was PBMCs or T cells enriched from blood (not recorded which). All receptors derive from a man aged 35 to 55 who had recovered from COVID-19.

The rearrangement uses TRBV6-6 and TRBJ2-1, with 10 nucleotides matching TRBD2. Germline V CDR1 and CDR2: MNHNY, SVGAGI (reference sequence). V dropped 0 bases and J dropped 7; count of bases not matched to a gene: 6. The CDR3 has 16 amino acids. In DNA form, the CDR3 reads TGTGCCAGCAGTTACTCCCTGAGCGGGGGGGATAATGAGCAGTTCTTC. It codes for CASSYSLSGGDNEQFF.

The gene calls are TRBV2 and TRBJ1-5, with D hard to call. The CDR3 runs 15 residues. Between the trimmed V and J ends, which lost 5 bases and 3 bases, there was a span of 14 bases. Germline assignment: CDR1 SNHLY and CDR2 FYNNEI. CDR3 in amino acids: CASSFLRTDNQPQHF. The DNA for the CDR3 is TGTGCCAGCAGTTTTCTCCGTACAGACAATCAGCCCCAGCATTTT. The full variable domain, its missing parts supplied by reference TRBV2 and TRBJ1-5, is EPEVTQTPSHQVTQMGQEVILRCVPISNHLYFYWYRQILGQKVEFLVSFYNNEISEKSEIFDDQFSVERPDGSNFTLKIRSTKLEDSAMYFCASSFLRTDNQPQHFGDGTRLSIL.

This chain uses TRBV4-3 with TRBJ1-6, with D unresolved. From germline, CDR1 is LGHNA and CDR2 YSLEER. V lost 1 base and J 10 bases, leaving 14 bases between the germline ends. The CDR3 extends over 15 amino acids. The CDR3 DNA follows: TGCGCCAGCAGCCAAGGGACTCAACTATTGTCACCCCTCCACTTT. Protein sequence: CASSQGTQLLSPLHF.

The rearrangement joins TRBV11-2 to TRBJ1-1; D ambiguous. V dropped 5 bases and J dropped 2 bases, with 12 bases sitting between them. This CDR3 region has 14 residues. CDR1 is SGHAT, CDR2 FQNNGV, per germline. In DNA, the CDR3 is TGTGCCAGCAGCCACTCAGGTACTAACACTGAAGCTTTCTTT. Protein: CASSHSGTNTEAFF.

J is TRBJ1-1 and V is TRBV3-1 (or the pseudogene TRBV3-2); 8 positions match TRBD1. Unmatched junction bases numbered 0, after V lost 2 bases and J lost 1 base. CDR1 is LGHDT and CDR2 is YNNKEL in the germline V gene (reference sequence). The CDR3 covers 14 residues. This CDR3 reads CASSQQGANTEAFF. The CDR3 bases are TGTGCCAGCAGCCAACAGGGGGCGAACACTGAAGCTTTCTTT.

This clone was seen once. The CDR3 coding sequence is TGTGCCTGGAGTGCCAGTCGAGGGCCCTACGAGCAGTACTTC. Protein product: CAWSASRGPYEQYF. The chain has TRBV30 and TRBJ2-7, with D perhaps TRBD2 (5 bases). The V end was cut by 1 base, the J end by 2 bases, with 12 bases between. Germline V gene sequence: CDR1 GTSNPN, CDR2 SVGIG (reference sequence). This CDR3 contains 14 residues.

V usage is TRBV28 and J usage is TRBJ2-7, with 11 bases fitting TRBD2. The trim removed 7 bases at V and 3 bases at J, leaving 11 bases unmatched. Germline lookup yields CDR1 MDHEN and CDR2 SYDVKM. This CDR3 is built from 16 residues. CDR3 protein: CASTAGASGGFYEQYF. The DNA of the CDR3 is TGTGCCAGCACCGCAGGGGCTAGCGGGGGGTTCTACGAGCAGTACTTC.

The chain recombines TRBV3-1 (or the pseudogene TRBV3-2) with TRBJ2-3; D not resolved. V was pared by 1 base and J by 5 bases, with 13 bases between. Germline V gives CDR1 LGHDT, CDR2 YNNKEL (reference sequence). The CDR3 length is 15 residues. CDR3 region: CASSQGGSPGDTQYF. CDR3 DNA: TGTGCCAGCAGCCAAGGCGGCTCCCCGGGAGATACGCAGTATTTT.

This chain uses TRBV4-3 with TRBJ1-1; D may be TRBD1 (5 bases). The length of the CDR3 is 11 residues. The ends were cut back, 5 bases at V and 6 bases at J, with 7 bases in the middle. The germline V gene encodes CDR1 LGHNA and CDR2 YSLEER. The CDR3 region is CASSRGPEAFF. In DNA, the CDR3 is TGCGCCAGCAGCAGGGGCCCTGAAGCTTTCTTT.

This chain links TRBV7-3 with TRBJ2-5, with D perhaps TRBD2 (6 bases). The CDR3 is 13 residues long. The V and J ends lost 2 bases and 8 bases respectively, with 12 bases between them. Germline V CDR1 and CDR2: SGHTA, FQGTGA. CDR3 in amino acids: CASSLEVGGTQYF. The CDR3 bases are TGTGCCAGCAGCTTAGAGGTCGGGGGAACCCAGTACTTC.

The rearrangement joins TRBV19 to TRBJ2-6; D is undetermined. Deletions cut 5 bases from V and 0 bases from J, with 5 bases between. The CDR3 is made up of 14 amino acids. Per the germline V gene, CDR1 is LNHDA and CDR2 is SQIVND (reference sequence). CDR3 in amino acids: CASSADSGANVLTF. Here the CDR3 DNA reads TGTGCCAGTAGTGCAGACTCTGGGGCCAACGTCCTGACTTTC.

The CDR3 DNA follows: TGTGCCAGCAGTTACGGCAGGGGTGAGCAGTTCTTC. It specifies CASSYGRGEQFF. V is TRBV6-5 and J is TRBJ2-1, with D tentatively TRBD1 (6 bases). V was clipped by 2 bases and J by 9 bases, with 8 bases between them. Germline V lookup: CDR1 MNHEY, CDR2 SVGAGI. The CDR3 is made up of 12 amino acids.

In nucleotides, the CDR3 is TGTGCCAGCAGTCCAGGCCCAGGGGAAGCGGGGGGCTACACCTTC. Its translation is CASSPGPGEAGGYTF. The chain recombines TRBV2 with TRBJ1-2, with D possibly TRBD1 on 6 matching bases. With 5 bases removed from V and 8 bases from J, the gap between germline ends came to 21 bases. Germline CDR1 is SNHLY and CDR2 is FYNNEI. This CDR3 has 15 amino acids.

The J gene is TRBJ1-4, the V gene TRBV7-9, with TRBD1 as a possible D gene (5 bases). The CDR3 spans 15 residues. CDR1 is SEHNR, CDR2 FQNEAQ, per germline (reference sequence). The V end was cut by 4 bases, the J end by 0 bases, with 9 bases between. The CDR3: CASSSQGSTNEKLFF. The CDR3 DNA reads TGTGCCAGCAGCTCTCAGGGATCAACTAATGAAAAACTGTTTTTT.

The chain carries TRBV4-2 and TRBJ1-1; the D gene is possibly TRBD1 (6 bases). In germline, CDR1 is LGHNA, CDR2 YNFKEQ. The CDR3 extends over 15 amino acids. V lost 5 bases and J lost 3, with 16 bases in between. The CDR3 DNA follows: TGTGCCAGCAGCATCCCCGGGACAAAATACACTGAAGCTTTCTTT. Residues: CASSIPGTKYTEAFF.

The chain has TRBV5-5 and TRBJ1-2; 8 bases match TRBD1. The V and J ends lost 0 bases and 4 bases, in that order; junction bases with no gene match: 5. Germline CDR1 SGHKS, CDR2 YYEKEE (reference sequence). This CDR3 region has 15 residues. The CDR3 DNA reads as TGTGCCAGCAGCTTGGAAGCAGGGGGCGCCTATGGCTACACCTTC. Translated: CASSLEAGGAYGYTF.

The chain combines TRBV6-5 with TRBJ1-3; D perhaps matches TRBD1 (6 bases). There are 14 residues in the CDR3. V shed 8 bases and J shed 0 bases, with 11 bases lying between them. CDR1 is MNHEY and CDR2 is SVGAGI in the germline V gene. Written as DNA, the CDR3 is TGTGCCAGCCGGGACACCTCCTCTGGAAACACCATATATTTT. It translates to CASRDTSSGNTIYF.

The chain has TRBV7-9 and TRBJ2-2, with D perhaps matching TRBD1 (7 bases). Germline V gene sequence: CDR1 SEHNR, CDR2 FQNEAQ (reference sequence). Trimming shortened V by 0 bases and J by 7 bases, and 12 bases separated the two germline ends. CDR3 length equals 15 residues. CDR3 nucleotides: TGTGCCAGCAGCTTAGCAGGAGGGGGCCACGGGGAGCTGTTTTTT. This sequence encodes CASSLAGGGHGELFF.

Only a few counts were recorded for this clone. The CDR3 sequence: CASRGQGVNYGYTF. The CDR3 nucleotides read TGTGCCAGCAGGGGACAGGGAGTTAACTATGGCTACACCTTC. The chain uses TRBV3-1 (or the pseudogene TRBV3-2) and TRBJ1-2, with TRBD1 matching 9 bases. Germline CDR1 LGHDT, CDR2 YNNKEL (reference sequence). The CDR3 contains 14 residues. V shed 6 bases and J 1 base; nucleotides not matched to a gene: 3.